The clone carrying this T cell receptor (beta chain) was seen only once. TCRdb's copy holds only in-frame clones and misses some; the assay was immunoSEQ multiplex PCR. The repertoire holds about 130,000 clones, with around 88% as singletons. These data come from a study of blood T cell repertoires in COVID-19. Background on the study: From the United States, Italy and Spain came samples of acute and convalescent COVID-19.

The CDR3 spans 13 residues. Germline assignment: CDR1 LGHDT and CDR2 YNNKEL (reference sequence). Trimming left V 4 bases short and J 1 base short, with 6 bases between. This sequence joins TRBV3-1 (or the pseudogene TRBV3-2) and TRBJ2-3, with D hard to call. The sample consisted of peripheral blood. This TCR derives from a woman in her forties or fifties who had recovered from COVID-19. The CDR3 protein is CASSPLRTDTQYF. DNA for the CDR3: TGTGCCAGCAGCCCTCTACGCACAGATACGCAGTATTTT.